The T cell receptor (beta chain) described here comes from a study of blood T cell repertoires in COVID-19. Repertoires were generated with immunoSEQ multiplex PCR, while TCRdb's copy carries only in-frame clones and drops some. The sample consists of 20,000 or so clones, roughly 87% of them appearing once. V was trimmed by 3 bases and J by 3 bases, leaving 5 bases between them. CDR1 is DFQATT, CDR2 SNEGSKA, per germline (reference sequence). CDR3 size: 11 residues. Sequences were obtained from peripheral blood. The sequence was obtained from a human donor in a cohort sampled during active COVID-19. The rearrangement links TRBV20-1 to TRBJ1-1; unclear D gene. The chain's CDR3 is CSAREDTEAFF. Here the CDR3 DNA reads TGCAGTGCTAGGGAGGACACTGAAGCTTTCTTT.